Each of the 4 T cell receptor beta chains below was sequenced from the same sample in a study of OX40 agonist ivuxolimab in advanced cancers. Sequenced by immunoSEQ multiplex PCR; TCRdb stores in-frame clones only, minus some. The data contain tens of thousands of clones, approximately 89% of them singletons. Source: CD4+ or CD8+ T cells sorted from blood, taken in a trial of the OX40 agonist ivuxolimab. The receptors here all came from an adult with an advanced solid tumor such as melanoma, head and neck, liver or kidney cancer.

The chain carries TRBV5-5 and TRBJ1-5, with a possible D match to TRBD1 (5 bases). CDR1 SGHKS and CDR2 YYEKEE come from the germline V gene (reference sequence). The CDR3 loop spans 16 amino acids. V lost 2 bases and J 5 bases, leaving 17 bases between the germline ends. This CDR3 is CASSFSGSYNHQPQHF. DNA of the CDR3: TGTGCCAGCAGCTTTTCAGGGAGCTATAATCATCAGCCCCAGCATTTT. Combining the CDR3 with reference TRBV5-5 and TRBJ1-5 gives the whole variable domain DAGVTQSPTHLIKTRGQQVTLRCSPISGHKSVSWYQQVLGQGPQFIFQYYEKEERGRGNFPDRFSARQFPNYSSELNVNALLLGDSALYLCASSFSGSYNHQPQHFGDGTRLSIL.

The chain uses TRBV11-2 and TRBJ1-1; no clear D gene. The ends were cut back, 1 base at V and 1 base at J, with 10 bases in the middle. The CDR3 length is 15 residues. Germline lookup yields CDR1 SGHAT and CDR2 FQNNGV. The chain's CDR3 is CASSLGWAKNTEAFF. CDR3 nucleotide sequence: TGTGCCAGCAGCTTAGGATGGGCCAAGAACACTGAAGCTTTCTTT.

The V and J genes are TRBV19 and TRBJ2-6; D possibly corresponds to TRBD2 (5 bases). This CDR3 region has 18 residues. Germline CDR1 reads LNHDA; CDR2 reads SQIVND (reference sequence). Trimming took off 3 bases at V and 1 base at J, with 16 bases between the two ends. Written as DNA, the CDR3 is TGTGCCAGTAGTATGCCCTCCCCCGGGGTTTCTGGGGCCAACGTCCTGACTTTC. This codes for CASSMPSPGVSGANVLTF.

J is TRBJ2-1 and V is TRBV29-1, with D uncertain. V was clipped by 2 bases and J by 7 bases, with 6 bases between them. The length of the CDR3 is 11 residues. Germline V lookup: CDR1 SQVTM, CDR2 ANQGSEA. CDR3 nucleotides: TGCAGCGTTGAACTATTGAATGAGCAGTTCTTC. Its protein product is CSVELLNEQFF.